This T cell receptor (beta chain) emerged from a study of T cell responses to AZD1222 COVID-19 vaccine. Whole-study findings and limits: Repertoires were obtained only post-peak T cell response. Reports indicate that nearly half of spike-specific TCRs are directed at unmutated variant regions.

Concerning this clone: The antigen is not known.

Only in-frame clones appear in the TCRdb table, and some are missing; sequencing was by immunoSEQ multiplex PCR. The sample has more than 70,000 clones; about nine tenths are singletons. The CDR3 has 17 amino acids. Germline V gene data show CDR1 as KGHDR and CDR2 as SFDVKD. V was cut by 1 base and J by 0 bases, with 12 bases left in between. Whether given at about 4 or about 12 weeks, second doses were pooled. Sample: peripheral blood, taken 28 days after the second AZD1222 dose. This TCR was recovered from an adult who received the AZD1222 COVID-19 vaccine. The chain uses TRBV24-1 and TRBJ1-5; a weak D match, TRBD1 (5 bases). CDR3 residues: CATSDFRDLNSNQPQHF. CDR3 nucleotide sequence: TGTGCCACCAGTGATTTTAGGGACCTTAATAGCAATCAGCCCCAGCATTTT.